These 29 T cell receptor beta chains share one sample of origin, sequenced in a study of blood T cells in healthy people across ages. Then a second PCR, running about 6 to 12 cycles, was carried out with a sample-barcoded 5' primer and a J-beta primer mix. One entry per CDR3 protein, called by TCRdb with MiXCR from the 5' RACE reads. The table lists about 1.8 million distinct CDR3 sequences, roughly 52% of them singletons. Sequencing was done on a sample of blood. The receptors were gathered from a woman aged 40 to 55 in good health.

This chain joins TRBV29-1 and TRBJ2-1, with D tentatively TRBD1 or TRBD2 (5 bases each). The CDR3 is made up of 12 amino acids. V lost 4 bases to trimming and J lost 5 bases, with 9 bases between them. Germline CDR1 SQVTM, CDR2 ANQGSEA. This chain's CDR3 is CSVGGPNNEQFF. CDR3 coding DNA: TGCAGCGTTGGGGGACCCAACAATGAGCAGTTCTTC.

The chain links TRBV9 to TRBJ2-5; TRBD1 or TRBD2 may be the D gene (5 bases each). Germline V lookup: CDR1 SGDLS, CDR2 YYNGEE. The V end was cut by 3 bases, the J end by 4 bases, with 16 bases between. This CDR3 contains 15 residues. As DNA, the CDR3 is TGTGCCAGCAGCGAGGGAAAGAGGGGCGCAGAGACCCAGTACTTC. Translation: CASSEGKRGAETQYF.

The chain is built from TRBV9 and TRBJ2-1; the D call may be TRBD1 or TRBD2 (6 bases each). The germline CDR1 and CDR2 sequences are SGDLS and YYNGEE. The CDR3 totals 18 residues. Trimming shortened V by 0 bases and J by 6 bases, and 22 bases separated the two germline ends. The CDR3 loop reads CASSVAGDTGIGPNEQFF. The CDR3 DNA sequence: TGTGCCAGCAGCGTAGCGGGGGATACAGGGATTGGGCCCAATGAGCAGTTCTTC.

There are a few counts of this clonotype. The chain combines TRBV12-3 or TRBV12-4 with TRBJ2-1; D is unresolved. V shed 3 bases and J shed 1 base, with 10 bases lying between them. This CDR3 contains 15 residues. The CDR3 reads CASSFQTSSYNEQFF. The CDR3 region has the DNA TGTGCCAGCAGTTTTCAGACGTCGTCCTACAATGAGCAGTTCTTC.

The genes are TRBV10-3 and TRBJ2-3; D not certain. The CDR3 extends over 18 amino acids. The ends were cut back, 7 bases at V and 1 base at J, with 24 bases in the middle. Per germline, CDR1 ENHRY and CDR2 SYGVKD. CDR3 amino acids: CAINDPSILRRGTDTQYF. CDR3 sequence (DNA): TGTGCCATCAATGACCCCTCGATCCTACGACGAGGCACAGATACGCAGTATTTT.

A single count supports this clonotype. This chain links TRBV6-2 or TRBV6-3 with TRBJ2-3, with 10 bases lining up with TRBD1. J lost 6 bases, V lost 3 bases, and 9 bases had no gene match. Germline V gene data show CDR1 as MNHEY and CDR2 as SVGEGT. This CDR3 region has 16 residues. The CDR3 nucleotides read TGTGCCAGCAGTTATGAGGGACAGGGGATTATTGATACGCAGTATTTT. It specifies CASSYEGQGIIDTQYF.

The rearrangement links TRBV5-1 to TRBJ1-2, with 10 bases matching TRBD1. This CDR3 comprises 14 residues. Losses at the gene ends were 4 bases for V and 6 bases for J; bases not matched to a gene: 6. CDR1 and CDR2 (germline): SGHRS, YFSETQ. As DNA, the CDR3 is TGCGCCAGCAGCATTCTGGACAGGGGGGATGGCTACACCTTC. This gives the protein CASSILDRGDGYTF.

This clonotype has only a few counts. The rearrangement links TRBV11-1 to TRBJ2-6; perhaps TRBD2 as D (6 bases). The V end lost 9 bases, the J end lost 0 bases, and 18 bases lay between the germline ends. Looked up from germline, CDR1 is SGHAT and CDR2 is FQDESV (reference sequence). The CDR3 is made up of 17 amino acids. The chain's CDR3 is CARPAGGKSSGANVLTF. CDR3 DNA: TGTGCCAGGCCCGCTGGGGGGAAAAGCTCTGGGGCCAACGTCCTGACTTTC.

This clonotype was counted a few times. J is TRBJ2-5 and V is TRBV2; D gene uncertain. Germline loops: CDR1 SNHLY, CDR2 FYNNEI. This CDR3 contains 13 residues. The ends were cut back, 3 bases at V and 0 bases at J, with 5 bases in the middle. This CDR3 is CASSELYQETQYF. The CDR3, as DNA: TGTGCCAGCAGTGAGCTGTACCAAGAGACCCAGTACTTC.

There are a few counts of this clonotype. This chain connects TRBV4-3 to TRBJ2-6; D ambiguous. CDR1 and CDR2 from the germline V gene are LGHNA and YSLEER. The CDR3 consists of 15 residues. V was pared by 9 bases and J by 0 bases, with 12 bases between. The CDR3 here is CASRADGSGANVLTF. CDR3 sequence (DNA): TGCGCCAGTCGTGCCGATGGCTCTGGGGCCAACGTCCTGACTTTC.

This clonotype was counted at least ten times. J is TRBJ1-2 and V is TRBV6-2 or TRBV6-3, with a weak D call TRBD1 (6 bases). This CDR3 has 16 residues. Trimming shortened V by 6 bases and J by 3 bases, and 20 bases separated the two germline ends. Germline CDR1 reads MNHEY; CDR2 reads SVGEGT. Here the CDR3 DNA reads TGTGCCAGCAGGCCCTACGGTGGGACACCGGACTATGGCTACACCTTC. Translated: CASRPYGGTPDYGYTF.

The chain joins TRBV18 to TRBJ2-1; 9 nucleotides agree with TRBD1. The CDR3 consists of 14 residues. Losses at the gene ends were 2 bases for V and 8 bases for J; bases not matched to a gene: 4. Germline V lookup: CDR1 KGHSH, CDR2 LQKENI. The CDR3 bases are TGTGCCAGCTCACCAGGGACAGGGCCCGATGAGCAGTTCTTC. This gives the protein CASSPGTGPDEQFF.

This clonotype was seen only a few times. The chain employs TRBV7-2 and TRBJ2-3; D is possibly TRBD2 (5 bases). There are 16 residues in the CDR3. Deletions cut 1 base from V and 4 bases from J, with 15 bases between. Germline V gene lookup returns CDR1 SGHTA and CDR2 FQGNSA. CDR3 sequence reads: CASSLGRGRIPDTQYF. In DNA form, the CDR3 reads TGTGCCAGCAGCTTAGGACGGGGTCGAATTCCAGATACGCAGTATTTT.

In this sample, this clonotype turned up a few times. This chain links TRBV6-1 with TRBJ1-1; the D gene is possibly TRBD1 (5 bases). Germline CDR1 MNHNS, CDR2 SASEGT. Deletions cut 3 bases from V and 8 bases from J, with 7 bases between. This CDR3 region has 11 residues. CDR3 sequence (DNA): TGTGCCAGCAGTGACTGGGGCGAAGCTTTCTTT. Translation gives CASSDWGEAFF.

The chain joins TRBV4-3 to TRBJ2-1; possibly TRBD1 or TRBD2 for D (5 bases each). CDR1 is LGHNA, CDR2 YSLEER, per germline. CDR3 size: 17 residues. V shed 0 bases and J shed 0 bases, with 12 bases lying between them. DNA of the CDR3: TGCGCCAGCAGCCAAGATCCCGGGGCCAGCTCCTACAATGAGCAGTTCTTC. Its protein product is CASSQDPGASSYNEQFF.

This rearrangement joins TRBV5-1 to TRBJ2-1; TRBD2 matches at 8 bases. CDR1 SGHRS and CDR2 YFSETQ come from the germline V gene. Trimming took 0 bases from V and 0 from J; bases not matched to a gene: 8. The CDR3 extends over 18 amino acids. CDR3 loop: CASSLGPASGSSYNEQFF. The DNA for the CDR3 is TGCGCCAGCAGCTTGGGCCCTGCAAGCGGGAGCTCCTACAATGAGCAGTTCTTC.

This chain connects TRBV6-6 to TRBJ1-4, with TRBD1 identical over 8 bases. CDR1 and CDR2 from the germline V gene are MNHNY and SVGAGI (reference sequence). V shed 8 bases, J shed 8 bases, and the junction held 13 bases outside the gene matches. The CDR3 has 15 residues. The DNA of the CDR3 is TGTGCCAGCCGCTATACAGGGGGGGGGCACGAAAAACTGTTTTTT. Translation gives CASRYTGGGHEKLFF.

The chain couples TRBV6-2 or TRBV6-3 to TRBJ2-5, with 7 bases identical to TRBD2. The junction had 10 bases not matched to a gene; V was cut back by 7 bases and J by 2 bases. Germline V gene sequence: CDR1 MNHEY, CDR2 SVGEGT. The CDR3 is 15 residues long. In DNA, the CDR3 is TGTGCCAGCACCCCGGGGGAGGGCAGTCAAGAGACCCAGTACTTC. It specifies CASTPGEGSQETQYF.

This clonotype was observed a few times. For the CDR3, the DNA is TGTGCCACCGTCGGACGGTTGACCTATGGCTACACCTTC. Its protein is CATVGRLTYGYTF. The chain has TRBV6-2 or TRBV6-3 and TRBJ1-2; D ambiguous. Germline lookup yields CDR1 MNHEY and CDR2 SVGEGT. V lost 10 bases to trimming and J lost 4 bases, with 16 bases between them. The CDR3 covers 13 residues.

As DNA, the CDR3 is TGTGCCAGCACGACAGGGAACAAAAACGAGCAGTACTTC. Translated: CASTTGNKNEQYF. The J gene is TRBJ2-7, the V gene TRBV28, with 7 bases that match TRBD1. The CDR3 runs to 13 residues. Germline CDR1 MDHEN, CDR2 SYDVKM. V gave up 7 bases and J gave up 5 bases; unmatched junction bases: 8.

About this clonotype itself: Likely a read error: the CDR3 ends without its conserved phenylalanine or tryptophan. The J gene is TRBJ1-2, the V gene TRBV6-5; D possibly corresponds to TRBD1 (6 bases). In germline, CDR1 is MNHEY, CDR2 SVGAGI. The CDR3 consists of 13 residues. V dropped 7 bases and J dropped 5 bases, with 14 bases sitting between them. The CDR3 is CASTQGFDYGYTI. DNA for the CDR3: TGTGCCAGCACTCAGGGGTTTGATTATGGCTACACCATT.

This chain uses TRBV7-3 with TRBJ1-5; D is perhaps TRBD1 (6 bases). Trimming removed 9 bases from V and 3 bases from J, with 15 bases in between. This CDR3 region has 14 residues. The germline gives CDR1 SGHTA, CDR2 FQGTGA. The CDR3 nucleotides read TGTGCCAGGAGGATACAGGGTCTCAATCAGCCCCAGCATTTT. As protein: CARRIQGLNQPQHF.

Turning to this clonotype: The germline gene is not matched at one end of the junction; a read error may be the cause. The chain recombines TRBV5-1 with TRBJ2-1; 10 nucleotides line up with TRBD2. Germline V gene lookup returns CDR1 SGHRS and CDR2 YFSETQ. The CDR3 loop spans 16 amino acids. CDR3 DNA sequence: TGTGCCAGCAGCCGTGTTTTAGCGGGGGGCAACAATGAGCAGTTCTTC. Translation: CASSRVLAGGNNEQFF.

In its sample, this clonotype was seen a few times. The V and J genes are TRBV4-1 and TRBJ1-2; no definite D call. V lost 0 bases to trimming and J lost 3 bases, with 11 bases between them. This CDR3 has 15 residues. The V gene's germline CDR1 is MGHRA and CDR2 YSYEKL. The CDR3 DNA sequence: TGCGCCAGCAGCCAAGATAGATTAGCCTACTATGGCTACACCTTC. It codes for CASSQDRLAYYGYTF.

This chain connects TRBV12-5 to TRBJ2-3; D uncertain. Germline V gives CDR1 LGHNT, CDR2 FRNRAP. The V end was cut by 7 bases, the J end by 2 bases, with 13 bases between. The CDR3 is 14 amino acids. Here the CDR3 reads CASAHRINTDTQYF. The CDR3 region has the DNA TGTGCTAGTGCGCATCGCATAAACACAGATACGCAGTATTTT.

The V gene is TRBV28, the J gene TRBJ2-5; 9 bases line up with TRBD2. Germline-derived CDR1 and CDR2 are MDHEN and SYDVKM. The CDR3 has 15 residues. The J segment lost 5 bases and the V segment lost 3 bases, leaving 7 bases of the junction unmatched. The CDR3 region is CASSFGRGGFETQYF. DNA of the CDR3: TGTGCCAGCAGTTTCGGGCGGGGGGGCTTTGAGACCCAGTACTTC.

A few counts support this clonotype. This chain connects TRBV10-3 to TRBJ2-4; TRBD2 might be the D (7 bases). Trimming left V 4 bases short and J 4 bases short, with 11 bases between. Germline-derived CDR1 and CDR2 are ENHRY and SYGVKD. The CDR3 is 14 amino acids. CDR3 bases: TGTGCCATCAGTGTGGGGGGGGCAAAAAACATTCAGTACTTC. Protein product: CAISVGGAKNIQYF.

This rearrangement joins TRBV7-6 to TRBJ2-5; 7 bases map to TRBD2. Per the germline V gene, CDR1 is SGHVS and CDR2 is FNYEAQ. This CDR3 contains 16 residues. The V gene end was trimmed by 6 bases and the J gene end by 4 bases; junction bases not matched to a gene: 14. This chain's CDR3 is CASSLGGLGVPETQYF. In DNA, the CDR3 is TGTGCCAGCAGTTTGGGGGGGTTGGGGGTCCCAGAGACCCAGTACTTC.

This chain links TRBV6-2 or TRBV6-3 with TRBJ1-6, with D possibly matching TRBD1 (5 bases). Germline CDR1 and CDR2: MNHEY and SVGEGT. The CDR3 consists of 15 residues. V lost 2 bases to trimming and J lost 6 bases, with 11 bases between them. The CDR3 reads CASSYRGGSNSPLHF. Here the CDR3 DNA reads TGTGCCAGCAGTTACAGGGGCGGTAGTAATTCACCCCTCCACTTT.